The source of this T cell receptor beta chain is a study of cytomegalovirus exposure and HLA in healthy donors. Study as a whole: The same platform was used for the approximately 120 validation repertoires as for the approximately 630 first-cohort repertoires, as reported in a later analysis. Study-level points and caveats: It was confirmed in vitro that a few of the CMV-associated chains were specific for CMV antigens. Subsequent analysis found a tendency for first-cohort TCR clusters to co-occur within the 95 to 150 validation repertoires. Both high specificity and high sensitivity reportedly marked the classifier's diagnosis of cytomegalovirus status.

Between the trimmed V and J ends, which lost 10 bases and 0 bases, there was a span of 12 bases. Looked up from germline, CDR1 is LNHDA and CDR2 is SQIVND (reference sequence). The CDR3 covers 14 residues. Sequenced by immunoSEQ multiplex PCR; TCRdb stores in-frame clones only, minus some. Altogether 100,000 to 150,000 clones are present, approximately 91% being singletons, with the ten largest covering about 2%. Comment on this clone: The target antigen is unknown.

Source material: PBMCs. The chain links TRBV19 to TRBJ2-2, with a possible D match to TRBD2 (5 bases). The TCR was taken from a woman younger than 35 in good health and CMV-seronegative. In DNA, the CDR3 is TGTGCCACCTCCCGGGATCCGAACACCGGGGAGCTGTTTTTT. Translating gives CATSRDPNTGELFF.